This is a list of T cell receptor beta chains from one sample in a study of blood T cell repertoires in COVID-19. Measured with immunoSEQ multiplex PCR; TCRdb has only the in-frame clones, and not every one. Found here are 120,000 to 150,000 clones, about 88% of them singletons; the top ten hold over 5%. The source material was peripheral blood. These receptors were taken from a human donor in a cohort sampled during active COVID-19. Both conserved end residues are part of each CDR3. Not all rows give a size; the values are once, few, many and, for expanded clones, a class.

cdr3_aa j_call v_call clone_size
CASSPSDNPISYNEQFF TRBJ2-1 TRBV3-1/TRBV3-2 -
CASRQLAADTQYF TRBJ2-3 TRBV12-3/TRBV12-4 -
CASSQDQGNYGYTF TRBJ1-2 TRBV4-1 -
CASGQGFRAGELFF TRBJ2-2 TRBV10-1 -
CASSKAGNRGTGELFF TRBJ2-2 TRBV18 -
CASSYSQLGEQYF TRBJ2-7 TRBV6-6 -
CASSLETTYNEQFF TRBJ2-1 TRBV5-4 -
CASSLLAGAKETQYF TRBJ2-5 TRBV7-3 -
CASSRGGIYGYTF TRBJ1-2 TRBV12-3/TRBV12-4 -
CASTLGFGGRSTDTQYF TRBJ2-3 TRBV28 once
CASRPGTGFADTQYF TRBJ2-3 TRBV6-5 once
CASSSTTGTDTQYF TRBJ2-3 TRBV11-2 -
CASSQGRLAETYEQYF TRBJ2-7 TRBV4-1 -
CASSLGPGQGGYGYTF TRBJ1-2 TRBV11-2 -
CASSPRDFNTGELFF TRBJ2-2 TRBV9 -
CASSLNRESETQYF TRBJ2-5 TRBV11-2 once
CASSLGQAETQYF TRBJ2-5 TRBV5-4 -
CASSLSAGGSFEQYF TRBJ2-7 TRBV7-9 -
CASSQMGLAETGELFF TRBJ2-2 TRBV5-1 -
CASSFSGRETQYF TRBJ2-5 TRBV27 -
CATSRKTGGWSKNIQYF TRBJ2-4 TRBV15 -
CATSDLKGESRYNEQFF TRBJ2-1 TRBV24-1 -
CATSDWPPDRISNQPQHF TRBJ1-5 TRBV24-1 many
CASSERGSRTDTQYF TRBJ2-3 TRBV2 once
CASSQGTVNYGYTF TRBJ1-2 TRBV3-1/TRBV3-2 -
CASSPLGGSRYNEQFF TRBJ2-1 TRBV13 -
CASRGLAGGDKQYF TRBJ2-7 TRBV2 -
CASNSGTASYEQYF TRBJ2-7 TRBV2 -
CASSVTGGDTEAFF TRBJ1-1 TRBV28 -